This TCR beta chain was captured in a study of blood T cell repertoires in COVID-19. Study at large: The United States, Italy and Spain provided the acute and convalescent COVID-19 samples.

This clone has just a few counts. The CDR3 has 13 amino acids. With V trimmed by 3 bases and J by 12 bases, 8 bases remained unmatched. CDR1 LGHDT and CDR2 YNNKEL come from the germline V gene (reference sequence). Assay: immunoSEQ multiplex PCR; the TCRdb copy retains only in-frame clones and omits some. The sample lists about 38,000 clones; roughly 80% were seen once. V is TRBV3-1 (or the pseudogene TRBV3-2) and J is TRBJ1-5; 7 nucleotides align to TRBD1. The specimen sequenced was peripheral blood. The TCR comes from a middle-aged man with active COVID-19. In nucleotides, the CDR3 is TGTGCCAGCAGCCAGCAGACAGGGTCCCACCAGCATTTT. Translation: CASSQQTGSHQHF.